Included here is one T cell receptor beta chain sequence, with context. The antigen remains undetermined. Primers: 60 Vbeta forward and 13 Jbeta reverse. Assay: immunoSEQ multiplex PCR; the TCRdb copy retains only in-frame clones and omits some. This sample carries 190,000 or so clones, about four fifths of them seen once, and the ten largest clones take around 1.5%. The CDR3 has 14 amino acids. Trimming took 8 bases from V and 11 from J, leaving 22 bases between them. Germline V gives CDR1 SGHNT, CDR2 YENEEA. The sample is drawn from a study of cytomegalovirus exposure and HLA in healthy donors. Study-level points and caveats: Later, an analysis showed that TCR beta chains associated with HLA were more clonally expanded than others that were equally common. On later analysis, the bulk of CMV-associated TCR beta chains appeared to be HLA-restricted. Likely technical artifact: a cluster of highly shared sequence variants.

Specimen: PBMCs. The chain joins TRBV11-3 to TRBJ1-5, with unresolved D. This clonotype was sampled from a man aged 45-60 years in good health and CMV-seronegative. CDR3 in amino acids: CASGLGRAREAQHF. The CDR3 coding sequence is TGTGCCAGCGGCCTCGGACGGGCTAGGGAGGCCCAGCATTTT.